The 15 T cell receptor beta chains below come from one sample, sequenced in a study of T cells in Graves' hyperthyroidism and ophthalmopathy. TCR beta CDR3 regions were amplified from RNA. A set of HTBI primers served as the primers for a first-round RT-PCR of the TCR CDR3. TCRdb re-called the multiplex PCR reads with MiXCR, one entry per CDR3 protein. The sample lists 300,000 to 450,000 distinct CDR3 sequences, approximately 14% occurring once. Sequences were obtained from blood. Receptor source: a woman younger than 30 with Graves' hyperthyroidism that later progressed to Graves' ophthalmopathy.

CDR3 protein: CASSPPDSFTGELFF. DNA of the CDR3: TGCGCCAGCAGCCCTCCCGACAGCTTCACCGGGGAGCTGTTTTTT. The chain joins TRBV5-1 to TRBJ2-2; possible D gene TRBD1, 5 bases. V lost 4 bases, J lost 4 bases, and 14 bases lay in between. In germline, CDR1 is SGHRS, CDR2 YFSETQ. The CDR3 consists of 15 residues.

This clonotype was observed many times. For the CDR3, the DNA is TGTGCCAGCAGTCCGGGACTAGCGGGGTTACACAATGAGCAGTTCTTC. Amino acids: CASSPGLAGLHNEQFF. J is TRBJ2-1 and V is TRBV28; 13 bases line up with TRBD2. Trimming removed 5 bases from V and 5 bases from J; junction bases left unmatched: 6. Germline V gene data show CDR1 as MDHEN and CDR2 as SYDVKM. The CDR3 has 16 amino acids.

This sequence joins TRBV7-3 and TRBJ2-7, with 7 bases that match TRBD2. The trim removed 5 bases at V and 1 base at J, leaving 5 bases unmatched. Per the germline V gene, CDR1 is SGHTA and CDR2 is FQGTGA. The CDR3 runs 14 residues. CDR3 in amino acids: CASSREAGSYEQYF. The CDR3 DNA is TGTGCCAGCAGCCGTGAAGCGGGATCCTACGAGCAGTACTTC.

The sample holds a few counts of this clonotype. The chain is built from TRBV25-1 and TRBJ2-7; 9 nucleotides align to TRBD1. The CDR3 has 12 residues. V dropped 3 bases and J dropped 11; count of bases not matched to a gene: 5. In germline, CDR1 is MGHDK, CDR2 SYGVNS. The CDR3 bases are TGTGCCAGCAGTGATCGGACAGGGGTGGAGTACTTC. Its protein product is CASSDRTGVEYF.

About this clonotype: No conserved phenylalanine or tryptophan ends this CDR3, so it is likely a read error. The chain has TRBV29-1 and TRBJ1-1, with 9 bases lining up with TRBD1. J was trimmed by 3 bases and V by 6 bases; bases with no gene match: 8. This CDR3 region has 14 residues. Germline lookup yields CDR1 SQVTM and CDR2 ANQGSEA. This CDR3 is CSVNRGLRDTEAFL. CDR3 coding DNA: TGCAGCGTCAACAGGGGGCTTAGGGACACTGAAGCTTTCCTT.

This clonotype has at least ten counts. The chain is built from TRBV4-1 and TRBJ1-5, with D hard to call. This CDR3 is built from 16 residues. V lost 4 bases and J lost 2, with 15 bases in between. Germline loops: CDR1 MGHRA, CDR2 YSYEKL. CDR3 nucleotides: TGCGCCAGCAGCCCCAGGACCCCCGCGGGCAATCAGCCCCAGCATTTT. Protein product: CASSPRTPAGNQPQHF.

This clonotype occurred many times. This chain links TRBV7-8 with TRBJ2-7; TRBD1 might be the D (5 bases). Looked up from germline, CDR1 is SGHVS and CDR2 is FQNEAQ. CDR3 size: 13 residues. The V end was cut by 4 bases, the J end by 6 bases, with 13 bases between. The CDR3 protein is CASSYAGRGEQYF. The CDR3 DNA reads TGTGCCAGCAGCTATGCAGGGCGAGGCGAGCAGTACTTC.

For the CDR3, the DNA is TGTGCCATCAGCCGGGACAGGGATAGATACAATGAGCAGTTCTTC. The encoded protein is CAISRDRDRYNEQFF. The chain has TRBV10-3 and TRBJ2-1; 9 bases line up with TRBD1. CDR1 is ENHRY, CDR2 SYGVKD, per germline. After removal of 6 bases from V and 4 bases from J, the junction contained 7 bases not matched to a gene. The CDR3 covers 15 residues.

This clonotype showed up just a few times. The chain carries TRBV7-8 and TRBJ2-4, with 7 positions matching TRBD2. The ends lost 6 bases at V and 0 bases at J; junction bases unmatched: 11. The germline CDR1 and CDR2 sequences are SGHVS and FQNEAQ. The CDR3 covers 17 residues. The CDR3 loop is CASSPSAGSEAKNIQYF. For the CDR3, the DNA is TGTGCCAGCAGTCCCTCAGCGGGGAGTGAAGCCAAAAACATTCAGTACTTC.

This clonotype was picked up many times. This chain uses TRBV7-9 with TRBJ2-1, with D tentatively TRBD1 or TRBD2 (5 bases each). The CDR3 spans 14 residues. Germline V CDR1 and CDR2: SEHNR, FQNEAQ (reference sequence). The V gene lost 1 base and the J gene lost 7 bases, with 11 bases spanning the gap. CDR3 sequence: CASSLGQGDNEQFF. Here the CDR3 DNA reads TGTGCCAGCAGCTTAGGCCAGGGAGATAATGAGCAGTTCTTC.

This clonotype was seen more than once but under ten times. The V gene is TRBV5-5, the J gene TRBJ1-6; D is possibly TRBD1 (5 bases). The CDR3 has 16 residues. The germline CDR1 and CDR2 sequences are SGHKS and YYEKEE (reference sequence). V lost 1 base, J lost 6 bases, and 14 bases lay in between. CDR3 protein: CASSLFRQGGNSPLHF. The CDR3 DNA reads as TGTGCCAGCAGCTTGTTCAGGCAGGGCGGTAATTCACCCCTCCACTTT.

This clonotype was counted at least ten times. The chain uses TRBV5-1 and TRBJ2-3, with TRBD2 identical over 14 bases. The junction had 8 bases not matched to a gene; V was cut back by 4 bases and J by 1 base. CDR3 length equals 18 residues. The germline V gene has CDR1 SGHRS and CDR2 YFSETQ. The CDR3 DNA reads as TGCGCCAGCAGCACAGGACTAGCGGGAGGAGGCCGCACAGATACGCAGTATTTT. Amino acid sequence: CASSTGLAGGGRTDTQYF. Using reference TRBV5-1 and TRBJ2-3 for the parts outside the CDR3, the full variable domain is KAGVTQTPRYLIKTRGQQVTLSCSPISGHRSVSWYQQTPGQGLQFLFEYFSETQRNKGNFPGRFSGRQFSNSRSEMNVSTLELGDSALYLCASSTGLAGGGRTDTQYFGPGTRLTVL.

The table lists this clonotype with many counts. CDR3 sequence (DNA): TGTGCCAGCAGTATTGTCCCCGCATCACGCGAAGAGACCCAGTACTTC. Its translation: CASSIVPASREETQYF. The chain couples TRBV28 to TRBJ2-5; no clear D gene. The CDR3 length is 16 residues. V lost 5 bases and J 3 bases, leaving 19 bases between the germline ends. Per the germline V gene, CDR1 is MDHEN and CDR2 is SYDVKM.

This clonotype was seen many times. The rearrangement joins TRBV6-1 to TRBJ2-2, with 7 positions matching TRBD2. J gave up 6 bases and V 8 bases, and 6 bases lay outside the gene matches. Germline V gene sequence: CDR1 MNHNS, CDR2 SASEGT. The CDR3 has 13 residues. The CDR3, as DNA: TGTGCCAGCGGGCGGGAGCTCGCCGGGGAGCTGTTTTTT. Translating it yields CASGRELAGELFF.

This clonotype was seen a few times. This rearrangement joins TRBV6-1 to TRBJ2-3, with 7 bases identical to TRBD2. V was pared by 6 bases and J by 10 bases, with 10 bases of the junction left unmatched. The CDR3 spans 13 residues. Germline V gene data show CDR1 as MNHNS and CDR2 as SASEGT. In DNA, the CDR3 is TGTGCCAGCAGACGGGGGGTGGCGGCTGCGCAGTATTTT. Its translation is CASRRGVAAAQYF.